Below are 5 T cell receptor beta chains sequenced from a single sample in a study of blood T cell repertoires in COVID-19 (TCRdb year 2020). The library was generated by the immunoSEQ multiplex PCR assay. TCRdb obtained this table from immuneACCESS and retained in-frame rearrangements with V and J assigned. These tables miss some clones; where compared with another copy, unresolved V genes account for less than half of the shortfall, and the remainder is unexplained. Recorded for this sample are fewer than 300,000 clones; around 85% of them occurred a single time. The ten most abundant clones make up almost 1.5% of the sample. Sample: peripheral blood. All receptors derive from a human donor with COVID-19, enrolled during active disease. The donor label of this sample is uncertain.

In this sample, this clone turned up a few times. CDR3 residues: CASSYRGAGGDTQYF. The CDR3 bases are TGTGCCAGCAGCTACCGAGGGGCAGGGGGAGATACGCAGTATTTT. The V gene is TRBV11-2, the J gene TRBJ2-3; TRBD1 agrees at 7 bases. V lost 4 bases and J lost 5; bases outside the gene matches: 9. The germline V gene has CDR1 SGHAT and CDR2 FQNNGV. The CDR3 totals 15 residues.

V gene TRBV19 combines with J gene TRBJ2-1; 8 positions agree with TRBD1. This CDR3 has 14 residues. Germline loops: CDR1 LNHDA, CDR2 SQIVND (reference sequence). The V segment lost 7 bases and the J segment 4 bases; nucleotides outside the gene matches: 6. CDR3 amino acids: CASKTGTGYNEQFF. CDR3 bases: TGTGCCAGTAAAACCGGGACAGGATACAATGAGCAGTTCTTC.

The chain couples TRBV27 to TRBJ1-4; TRBD1 matches at 8 bases. J lost 7 bases, V lost 6 bases, and 13 bases had no gene match. CDR3 length: 16 residues. Germline V gives CDR1 MNHEY, CDR2 SMNVEV (reference sequence). The CDR3 bases are TGTGCCAGCAGCCTCAATTCAGGACAGGGCGGTGAAAAACTGTTTTTT. Translation: CASSLNSGQGGEKLFF.

J is TRBJ2-5 and V is TRBV29-1; tentative D call: TRBD1 (6 bases). The CDR3 consists of 14 residues. Trimming shortened V by 5 bases and J by 4 bases, and 17 bases separated the two germline ends. Per germline, CDR1 SQVTM and CDR2 ANQGSEA. The CDR3 bases are TGCAGCGTTCCTGGCAGGGGAAGGGGAGAGACCCAGTACTTC. Translation: CSVPGRGRGETQYF.

This clone was recorded once. V and J are TRBV5-6 and TRBJ1-1; 10 bases match TRBD1. Germline CDR1 SGHDT, CDR2 YYEEEE. The CDR3 contains 15 residues. V was clipped by 4 bases and J by 3 bases; unmatched bases: 6. For the CDR3, the DNA is TGTGCCAGCAGCGTATTGGGACAGGGGCACACTGAAGCTTTCTTT. Translation gives CASSVLGQGHTEAFF.